Described below is a single T cell receptor beta chain sequence and its context. Its recognized antigen is unknown. No qualities accompany the bases; no much larger clone lies one base away. High-throughput TCR beta sequencing profiled peripheral blood CD8+ and CD4+ T cells from healthy donors, Susac syndrome patients and multiple sclerosis patients. The multiple sclerosis controls were treatment-naive patients who had stable or active relapsing-remitting disease and met the revised McDonald criteria. Bulk CD8+ and CD4+ T cells were purified magnetically by negative isolation, whereas CD8+ TEMRA cells were enriched by FACS. Blood was collected in EDTA tubes and processed within 24 hours, with PBMCs isolated through density gradient centrifugation. PBMCs intended for TCR sequencing were frozen in liquid nitrogen and were later thawed in a 37 degrees C water bath. The sorted or isolated CD4+, CD8+ and CD8+ TEMRA cells reached a purity of at least 90%.

The data were taken from a study of CD8 T cells in Susac syndrome (dated by TCRdb to between 2018 and 2020). Study-wide context: The study used repertoire sequencing to test whether antigen drove CD8+ T cell activation and differentiation in Susac syndrome. CD8+ T cell repertoire clonality was compared between approximately 12 healthy donors, roughly 14 Susac syndrome patients and roughly 15 multiple sclerosis patients. Overall results and qualifications from the work: The study acknowledged that relatively few individuals were included in the TCR sequencing and HLA analysis.

RNA was extracted using the RNeasy kit, and about 0.5 to 1 ug of the RNA was reverse transcribed with random hexamers. The immunoSEQ multiplex PCR assay, covering 54 Vbeta and 13 Jbeta segments, was used to amplify TCR beta CDR3 regions. To correct PCR amplification bias, a synthetic template baseline was used for both primer optimization and computational correction. Processing in the source paper ran as follows. Only productive sequences were kept, with reads annotated to V, D and J genes according to IMGT and analyzed in immunoSEQ Analyzer. To calculate clonality, Shannon entropy was normalized by log2 of the number of productive unique sequences and then subtracted from one. Public and private clones were assessed among the 100 most prevalent clones of each patient and control. Clones were defined as Susac-specific if absent from the healthy and MS cohorts, from 900 to 1,300 published viral clones and from other ImmuneACCESS disease sequences. TCRdb reanalyzed the raw reads on its own, using fastp at Q25 for trimming and MiXCR for clone calling, and kept in-frame beta chains. A single entry per CDR3 protein holds the most common genes and DNA from its merged rows. The V and J calls, along with clone size, are taken from TCRdb and not from the paper's own processing. This sample holds approximately 200,000 distinct CDR3 sequences; roughly nine tenths were observed only once. About 0.15% of the sample comes from the top ten.

Here V drops 6 bases and J drops 2 bases, and the junction holds 2 bases not matched to any gene. Inclusive of the bounding cysteine and phenylalanine, the CDR3 is 13 residues long. Only the CDR3 portion is preserved as DNA: 39 bases, with reading frame beginning at the first base. Taken from the germline V gene, the CDR1 and CDR2 loops are SNHLY and FYNNEI. The clonotype was recovered from a human donor with multiple sclerosis. The sequence is built from TRBV2 and TRBJ2-3; TRBD2 matches 7 bases in the middle. The sequencing sample was made of CD8+ T cells from PBMCs. Here is the DNA: TGTGCCAGCAGGGGGACTAACACAGATACGCAGTATTTT. It translates to CASRGTNTDTQYF.